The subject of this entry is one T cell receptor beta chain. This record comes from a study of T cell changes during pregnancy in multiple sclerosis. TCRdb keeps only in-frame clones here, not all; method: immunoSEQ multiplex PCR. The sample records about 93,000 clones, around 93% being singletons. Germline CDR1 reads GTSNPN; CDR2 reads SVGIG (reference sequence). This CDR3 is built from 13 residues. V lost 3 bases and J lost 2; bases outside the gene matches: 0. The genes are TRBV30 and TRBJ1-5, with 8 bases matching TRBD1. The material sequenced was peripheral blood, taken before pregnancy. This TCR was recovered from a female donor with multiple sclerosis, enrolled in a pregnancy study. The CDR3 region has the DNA TGTGCCTGGAGGGGACAGGGCAATCAGCCCCAGCATTTT. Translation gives CAWRGQGNQPQHF.